Below, 18 T cell receptor beta chains from the same sample are listed, as sequenced in a study of technical replicates of blood from a handful of donors. The method was immunoSEQ multiplex PCR; TCRdb's version includes in-frame clones alone and lacks a portion of them. The table has approximately 75,000 clones, 92% seen once. Sequencing was carried out using T cells isolated from PBMCs. Receptors originate from a human donor in good health.

The rearrangement links TRBV6-5 to TRBJ1-2; 9 bases align to TRBD1. The CDR3 runs 15 residues. Germline values: CDR1 MNHEY, CDR2 SVGAGI. Trimming cost V 2 bases and J 5 bases; bases outside gene matches: 6. DNA for the CDR3: TGTGCCAGCAGTTACCCCTACGGGACAGGGTATGGCTACACCTTC. Protein: CASSYPYGTGYGYTF.

The genes are TRBV13 and TRBJ1-1, with unresolved D. The germline V gene has CDR1 PRHDT and CDR2 FYEKMQ (reference sequence). Trimming took 10 bases from V and 6 from J, leaving 21 bases between them. There are 14 residues in the CDR3. The CDR3 DNA reads as TGTGCCACCATAGGGAGGGTTCTGGTCGCTGAAGCTTTCTTT. Amino acid sequence: CATIGRVLVAEAFF.

The chain joins TRBV29-1 to TRBJ1-2, with 7 positions matching TRBD1. Trimming cost V 4 bases and J 2 bases; bases outside gene matches: 1. The CDR3 sequence is 12 residues long. Germline loops: CDR1 SQVTM, CDR2 ANQGSEA. The CDR3 DNA reads TGCAGCGTTGCAGGGGGGAACTATGGCTACACCTTC. Protein sequence: CSVAGGNYGYTF.

The rearrangement uses TRBV5-1 and TRBJ2-7, with a weak D call TRBD1 (6 bases). Germline V lookup: CDR1 SGHRS, CDR2 YFSETQ. Trimming shortened V by 2 bases and J by 2 bases, and 11 bases separated the two germline ends. CDR3 size: 14 residues. In DNA form, the CDR3 reads TGCGCCAGCAGCTTAACCGGGACACCCTACGAGCAGTACTTC. Its protein is CASSLTGTPYEQYF.

The gene calls are TRBV29-1 and TRBJ2-7, with a weak D call TRBD1 (5 bases). The germline V gene encodes CDR1 SQVTM and CDR2 ANQGSEA. Trimming removed 1 base at V and 3 bases at J, with 16 bases between. The CDR3 runs 15 residues. The CDR3: CSVEGGTGPLYEQYF. CDR3 bases: TGCAGCGTTGAAGGGGGAACAGGTCCTCTCTACGAGCAGTACTTC.

This chain connects TRBV9 to TRBJ1-1; D is unresolved. The CDR3 is made up of 15 amino acids. The V end lost 0 bases, the J end lost 0 bases, and 9 bases lay between the germline ends. The germline V gene encodes CDR1 SGDLS and CDR2 YYNGEE. The CDR3 DNA sequence: TGTGCCAGCAGCGTAGGGCACCGAATGAACACTGAAGCTTTCTTT. Translating it yields CASSVGHRMNTEAFF.

In its sample, this clone was seen once. The chain carries TRBV5-1 and TRBJ1-1, with 8 bases identical to TRBD1. The V segment lost 2 bases and the J segment 1 base; nucleotides outside the gene matches: 4. Germline V lookup: CDR1 SGHRS, CDR2 YFSETQ. The CDR3 covers 15 residues. The CDR3 bases are TGCGCCAGCAGCTTCTCCGGACAGGGGAACACTGAAGCTTTCTTT. Encoded protein: CASSFSGQGNTEAFF.

The gene calls are TRBV5-1 and TRBJ2-1; 11 nucleotides agree with TRBD2. V lost 1 base, J lost 7 bases, and 7 bases stayed unmatched. Germline CDR1 and CDR2: SGHRS and YFSETQ. CDR3 length: 16 residues. This chain's CDR3 is CASSLQGSGRDNEQFF. DNA of the CDR3: TGCGCCAGCAGCTTGCAAGGTAGCGGGAGGGATAATGAGCAGTTCTTC. The full variable domain, with the rest looked up from reference TRBV5-1 and TRBJ2-1, is KAGVTQTPRYLIKTRGQQVTLSCSPISGHRSVSWYQQTPGQGLQFLFEYFSETQRNKGNFPGRFSGRQFSNSRSEMNVSTLELGDSALYLCASSLQGSGRDNEQFFGPGTRLTVL.

V usage is TRBV12-2 and J usage is TRBJ2-3; the table's TRBD2 call for D was not verified on the DNA. TRBV12-2 is a documented pseudogene. The CDR3 is made up of 15 amino acids. The CDR3 DNA reads as TGTGCAAGTCGTCCCACTAGCAGGTACACAGATACGCAGTATTTT. Translation: CASRPTSRYTDTQYF.

This clone was detected only once. The CDR3 loop is CASSFRVLYGYTF. CDR3 nucleotides: TGTGCCAGCAGCTTTCGGGTCCTCTATGGCTACACCTTC. The chain uses TRBV11-2 and TRBJ1-2; no reliable D call. CDR1 is SGHAT and CDR2 is FQNNGV in the germline V gene. With 3 bases removed from V and 4 bases from J, the gap between germline ends came to 9 bases. The CDR3 length is 13 residues.

The J gene is TRBJ2-4, the V gene TRBV30; weak D call: TRBD2 (7 bases). The ends were cut back, 1 base at V and 15 bases at J, with 16 bases in the middle. The CDR3 is 12 residues long. The V gene's germline CDR1 is GTSNPN and CDR2 SVGIG (reference sequence). CDR3 DNA sequence: TGTGCCTGGAGTGCCCCCGGGGGGCGAGGGTACTTC. Protein: CAWSAPGGRGYF.

The chain carries TRBV5-6 and TRBJ2-3, with a possible D match to TRBD2 (6 bases). Looked up from germline, CDR1 is SGHDT and CDR2 is YYEEEE. V was trimmed by 0 bases and J by 3 bases, leaving 11 bases between them. The CDR3 totals 15 residues. This chain's CDR3 is CASSLGGTPTDTQYF. In DNA form, the CDR3 reads TGTGCCAGCAGCTTGGGGGGGACTCCTACAGATACGCAGTATTTT.

CDR3 in amino acids: CSGETGGGGEAFF. CDR3 nucleotides: TGCAGCGGGGAGACAGGGGGAGGAGGTGAAGCTTTCTTT. This chain connects TRBV29-1 to TRBJ1-1; 9 bases align to TRBD1. Looked up from germline, CDR1 is SQVTM and CDR2 is ANQGSEA. Germline trimming cut 7 bases from V and 7 bases from J; bases unmatched to any gene: 10. CDR3 length: 13 residues.

This clone has just one count. This chain joins TRBV28 and TRBJ2-1, with 14 nucleotides matching TRBD2. The V and J ends lost 2 bases and 7 bases, in that order; junction bases with no gene match: 4. This CDR3 region has 16 residues. Germline CDR1 is MDHEN and CDR2 is SYDVKM. DNA for the CDR3: TGTGCCAGCAGTTTACGGACTAGCGGGAGGCTTAATGAGCAGTTCTTC. This sequence encodes CASSLRTSGRLNEQFF.

V is TRBV29-1 and J is TRBJ2-7; the match to TRBD2 covers 9 bases. The CDR3 has 12 amino acids. J lost 4 bases, V lost 5 bases, and 3 bases had no gene match. Per germline, CDR1 SQVTM and CDR2 ANQGSEA. In DNA form, the CDR3 reads TGCAGCGTTCTAGCGGGAACGTACGAGCAGTACTTC. Protein: CSVLAGTYEQYF.

This chain links TRBV5-4 with TRBJ2-7, with D maybe TRBD1 (6 bases). Trimming took 4 bases from V and 4 from J, leaving 12 bases between them. The germline gives CDR1 SGHNT, CDR2 YYREEE (reference sequence). The CDR3 totals 13 residues. CDR3 sequence: CASSLDTGYEQYF. In DNA form, the CDR3 reads TGTGCCAGCAGCCTGGATACAGGGTACGAGCAGTACTTC. The variable domain in full, completed from reference TRBV5-4 and TRBJ2-7, reads ETGVTQSPTHLIKTRGQQVTLRCSSQSGHNTVSWYQQALGQGPQFIFQYYREEENGRGNFPPRFSGLQFPNYSSELNVNALELDDSALYLCASSLDTGYEQYFGPGTRLTVT.

This clone has a single count. This chain links TRBV2 with TRBJ2-7; D uncertain. Germline V gene sequence: CDR1 SNHLY, CDR2 FYNNEI. V lost 4 bases, J lost 4 bases, and 5 bases lay in between. CDR3 length: 11 amino acids. CDR3: CASSGEYEQYF. CDR3 coding DNA: TGTGCCAGCAGTGGAGAGTACGAGCAGTACTTC.

This chain connects TRBV7-6 to TRBJ2-7; 7 nucleotides agree with TRBD2. The germline CDR1 and CDR2 sequences are SGHVS and FNYEAQ. V shed 3 bases, J shed 5 bases, and the junction held 4 bases outside the gene matches. The length of the CDR3 is 13 residues. CDR3 amino acids: CASSFLRENEQYF. CDR3 in DNA: TGTGCCAGCAGCTTCTTGCGGGAGAACGAGCAGTACTTC.